These 5 T cell receptor beta chains came from one sample sequenced in a study of TIL therapy for anti-PD-1-resistant metastatic lung cancer. The time point was: pre-treatment sample, taken before nivolumab and TIL therapy. Most excised metastases sampled were pleural nodules or supraclavicular lymph nodes. The libraries were made with immunoSEQ v3. The protocol was immunoSEQ multiplex PCR, while the TCRdb copy is restricted to in-frame clones and leaves out a portion. Of under 100,000 clones listed, about 71% were seen once; the top ten hold approximately 11%. Source: tumor tissue, taken at baseline. These receptor sequences come from a person aged 30 to 80 with non-small cell lung cancer.

This clone was observed a handful of times. The V call is TRBV4-2, the J call TRBJ1-6, with no clear D. V was shortened by 0 bases and J by 4 bases, with 10 bases between the two germline ends. Per the germline V gene, CDR1 is LGHNA and CDR2 is YNFKEQ. The CDR3 is 16 amino acids. The CDR3 DNA follows: TGTGCCAGCAGCCAAGATTGGAGAGCTTATAATTCACCCCTCCACTTT. This encodes CASSQDWRAYNSPLHF.

The chain employs TRBV5-1 and TRBJ2-7; D call uncertain. This CDR3 spans 14 amino acids. Germline CDR1 and CDR2: SGHRS and YFSETQ. Trimming removed 0 bases at V and 5 bases at J, with 12 bases between. CDR3 nucleotide sequence: TGCGCCAGCAGCTTGGGTCGCTTCGCCGACGAGCAGTACTTC. The encoded protein is CASSLGRFADEQYF.

V gene TRBV28 combines with J gene TRBJ2-7; D gene uncertain. The ends were cut back, 4 bases at V and 4 bases at J, with 11 bases in the middle. The length of the CDR3 is 13 residues. Per germline, CDR1 MDHEN and CDR2 SYDVKM. CDR3 coding DNA: TGTGCCAGCAGTTACTCAGTAGTTTACGAGCAGTACTTC. Its protein is CASSYSVVYEQYF.

The V gene is TRBV9, the J gene TRBJ2-7; TRBD2 matches at 9 bases. CDR1 is SGDLS and CDR2 is YYNGEE in the germline V gene. The CDR3 extends over 15 amino acids. V dropped 4 bases and J dropped 3; count of bases not matched to a gene: 8. In DNA, the CDR3 is TGTGCCAGCAGCCCTTCCGGACTAGCGAACTACGAGCAGTACTTC. This sequence encodes CASSPSGLANYEQYF.

This CDR3 is CAISGTLTGELFF. CDR3 in DNA: TGTGCCATCAGCGGGACCCTCACCGGGGAGCTGTTTTTT. The chain uses TRBV10-3 and TRBJ2-2, with D tentatively TRBD1 or TRBD2 (5 bases each). Germline V gives CDR1 ENHRY, CDR2 SYGVKD. V lost 6 bases, J lost 4 bases, and 9 bases lay in between. This CDR3 contains 13 residues.